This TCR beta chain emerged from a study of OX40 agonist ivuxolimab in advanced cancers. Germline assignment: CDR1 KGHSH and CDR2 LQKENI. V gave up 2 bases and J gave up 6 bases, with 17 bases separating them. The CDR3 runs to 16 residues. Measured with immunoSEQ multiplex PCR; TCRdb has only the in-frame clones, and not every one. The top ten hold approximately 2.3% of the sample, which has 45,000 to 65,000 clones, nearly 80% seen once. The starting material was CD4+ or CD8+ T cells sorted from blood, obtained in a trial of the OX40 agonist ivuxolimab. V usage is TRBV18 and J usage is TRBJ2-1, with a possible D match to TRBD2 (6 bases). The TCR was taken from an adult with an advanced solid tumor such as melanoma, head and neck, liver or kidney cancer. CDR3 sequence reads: CASSPRGGMARNEQFF. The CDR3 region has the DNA TGTGCCAGCTCACCAAGGGGCGGGATGGCCCGCAATGAGCAGTTCTTC.